This T cell receptor beta chain stems from a study of blood T cell repertoires in COVID-19. The wider study: Material from acute and convalescent COVID-19 was sourced from the United States, Italy and Spain. T cells, B-cell-depleted T cells, or PBMCs supplied cDNA or gDNA.

Using immunoSEQ multiplex PCR, the repertoire was profiled, and TCRdb retains in-frame clones only, with some absent. The data contain 140,000 to 150,000 clones, 84% of them singletons. Those who participated ranged in age from roughly 18 to 90 years and resided in about two dozen US areas. The study recruited exposed participants who had met a COVID-19 case within 2 weeks before entry. CDR3 length: 11 amino acids. V gave up 7 bases and J gave up 8 bases, with 12 bases separating them. Germline CDR1 and CDR2: SGDLS and YYNGEE. The sample comprised PBMCs or T cells enriched from blood (not recorded which). This receptor was taken from a woman aged 45 to 65 who had been exposed to COVID-19. The chain combines TRBV9 with TRBJ1-2; tentative D call: TRBD1 (5 bases). For the CDR3, the DNA is TGTGCCAGCTCTAGGCAGGGAGGCTACACCTTC. Amino acid sequence: CASSRQGGYTF. The whole variable domain, remainder taken from reference TRBV9 and TRBJ1-2, is DSGVTQTPKHLITATGQRVTLRCSPRSGDLSVYWYQQSLDQGLQFLIQYYNGEERAKGNILERFSAQQFPDLHSELNLSSLELGDSALYFCASSRQGGYTFGSGTRLTVV.